This T cell receptor (beta chain) derives from a study of blood T cell repertoires in COVID-19. Study-level background: Samples of COVID-19 (acute and convalescent) were obtained from the United States, Italy and Spain.

Losses at the gene ends were 2 bases for V and 0 bases for J; bases not matched to a gene: 6. In germline, CDR1 is SGHTA, CDR2 FQGTGA. The CDR3 has 18 amino acids. This clone is a singleton in its sample. As originally analysed: From reference gene primer amplification, estimates of nucleated cell counts were derived. The data were produced by immunoSEQ multiplex PCR, yet TCRdb's version contains in-frame clones alone and is incomplete. V and J calls and clone size are copied from that table; D and trimming were computed from the DNA. The sample includes roughly 66,000 clones, over 80% seen only once; the top ten take less than 9.5%.

Sequencing was carried out using peripheral blood. V is TRBV7-3 and J is TRBJ2-1; 11 bases are shared with TRBD2. The origin of this receptor is a human donor in a cohort sampled during active COVID-19. CDR3 sequence (DNA): TGTGCCAGCAGCTTAGCCCGGACTAGCGGGTCCTCCTACAATGAGCAGTTCTTC. Its protein is CASSLARTSGSSYNEQFF.